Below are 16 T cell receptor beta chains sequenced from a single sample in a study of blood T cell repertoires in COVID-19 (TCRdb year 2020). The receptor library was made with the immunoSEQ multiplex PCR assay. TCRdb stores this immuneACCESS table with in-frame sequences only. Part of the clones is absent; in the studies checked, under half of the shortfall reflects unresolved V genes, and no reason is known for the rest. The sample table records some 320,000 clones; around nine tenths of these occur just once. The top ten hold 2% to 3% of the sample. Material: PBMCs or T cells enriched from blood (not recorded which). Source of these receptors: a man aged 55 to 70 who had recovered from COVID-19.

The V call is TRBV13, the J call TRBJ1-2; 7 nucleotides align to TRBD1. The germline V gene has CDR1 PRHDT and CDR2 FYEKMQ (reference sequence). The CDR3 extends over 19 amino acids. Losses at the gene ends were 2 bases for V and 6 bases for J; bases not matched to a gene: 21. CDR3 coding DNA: TGTGCCAGCAGCTTACGGGGCCTCAGTCCTGAGACAGGGCACGATGGCTACACCTTC. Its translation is CASSLRGLSPETGHDGYTF.

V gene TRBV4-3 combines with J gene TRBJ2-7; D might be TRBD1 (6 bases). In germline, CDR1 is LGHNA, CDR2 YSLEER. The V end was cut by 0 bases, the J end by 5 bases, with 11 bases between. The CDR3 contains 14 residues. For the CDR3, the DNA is TGCGCCAGCAGCCAAGATACAGGGCGGAACGAGCAGTACTTC. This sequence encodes CASSQDTGRNEQYF.

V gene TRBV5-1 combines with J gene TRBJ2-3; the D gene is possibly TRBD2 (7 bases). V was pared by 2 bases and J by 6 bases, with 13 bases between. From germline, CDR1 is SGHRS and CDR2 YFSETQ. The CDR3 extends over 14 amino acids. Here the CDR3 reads CASSFGGAYDTQYF. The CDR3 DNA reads TGCGCCAGCAGCTTTGGGGGGGCTTACGATACGCAGTATTTT.

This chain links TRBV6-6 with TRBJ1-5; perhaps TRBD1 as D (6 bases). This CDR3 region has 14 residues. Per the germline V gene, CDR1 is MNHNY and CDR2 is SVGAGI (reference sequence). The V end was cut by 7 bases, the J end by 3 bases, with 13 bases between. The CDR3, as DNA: TGTGCCAGCACCCAGGACAGCCCCAATCAGCCCCAGCATTTT. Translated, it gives CASTQDSPNQPQHF.

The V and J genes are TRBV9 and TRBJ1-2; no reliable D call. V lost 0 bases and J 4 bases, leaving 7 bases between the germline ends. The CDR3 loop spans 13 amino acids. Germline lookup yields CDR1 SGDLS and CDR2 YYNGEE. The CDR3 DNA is TGTGCCAGCAGCGTAGGTACACCCTATGGCTACACCTTC. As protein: CASSVGTPYGYTF.

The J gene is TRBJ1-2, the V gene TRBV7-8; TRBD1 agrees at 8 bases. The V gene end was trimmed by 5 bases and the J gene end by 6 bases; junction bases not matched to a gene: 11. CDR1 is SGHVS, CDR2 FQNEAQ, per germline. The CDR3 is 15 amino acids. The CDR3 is CASSTRDPGGHGYTF. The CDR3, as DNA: TGTGCCAGCAGCACCCGGGACCCAGGGGGCCATGGCTACACCTTC.

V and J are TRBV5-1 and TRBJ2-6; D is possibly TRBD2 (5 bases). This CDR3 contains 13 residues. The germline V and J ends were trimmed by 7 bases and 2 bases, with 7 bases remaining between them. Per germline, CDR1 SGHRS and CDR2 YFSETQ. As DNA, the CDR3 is TGCGCCAGCTTCGGGGCTGGGGCCAACGTCCTGACTTTC. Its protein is CASFGAGANVLTF.

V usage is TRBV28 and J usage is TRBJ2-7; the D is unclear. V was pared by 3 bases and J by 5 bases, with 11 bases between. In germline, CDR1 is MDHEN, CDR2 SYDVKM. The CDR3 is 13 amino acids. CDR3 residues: CASSFRRVDEQYF. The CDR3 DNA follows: TGTGCCAGCAGTTTTCGACGGGTGGACGAGCAGTACTTC. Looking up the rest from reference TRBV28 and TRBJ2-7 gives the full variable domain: DVKVTQSSRYLVKRTGEKVFLECVQDMDHENMFWYRQDPGLGLRLIYFSYDVKMKEKGDIPEGYSVSREKKERFSLILESASTNQTSMYLCASSFRRVDEQYFGPGTRLTVT.

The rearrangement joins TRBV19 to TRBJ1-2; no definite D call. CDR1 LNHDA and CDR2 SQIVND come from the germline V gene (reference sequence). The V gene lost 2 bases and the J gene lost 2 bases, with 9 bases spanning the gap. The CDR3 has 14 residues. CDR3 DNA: TGTGCCAGTAGTATACAGGCAGGCAACTATGGCTACACCTTC. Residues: CASSIQAGNYGYTF.

The CDR3 nucleotides are TGTGCCACCAGTGAGCTGACAGGTGCCCATTATAATTCACCCCTCCACTTT. This encodes CATSELTGAHYNSPLHF. This chain links TRBV24-1 with TRBJ1-6; a possible D gene is TRBD1 (6 bases). The germline V and J ends were trimmed by 4 bases and 4 bases, with 16 bases remaining between them. This CDR3 has 17 residues. Looked up from germline, CDR1 is KGHDR and CDR2 is SFDVKD.

CDR3 protein: CASRPRDSRLYGYTF. The CDR3 region has the DNA TGTGCCAGCAGACCCCGAGACAGCCGACTCTATGGCTACACCTTC. V gene TRBV5-4 combines with J gene TRBJ1-2; tentatively, D is TRBD1 (5 bases). Germline values: CDR1 SGHNT, CDR2 YYREEE (reference sequence). The CDR3 has 15 amino acids. Trimming left V 5 bases short and J 4 bases short, with 18 bases between.

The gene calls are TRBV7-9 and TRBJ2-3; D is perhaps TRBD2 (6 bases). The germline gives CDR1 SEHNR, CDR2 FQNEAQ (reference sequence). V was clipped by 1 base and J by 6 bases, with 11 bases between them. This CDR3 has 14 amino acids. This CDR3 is CASSLGRAQDTQYF. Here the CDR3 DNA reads TGTGCCAGCAGCTTAGGGAGGGCCCAGGATACGCAGTATTTT.

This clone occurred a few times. The CDR3 loop is CASSPGQGAYEQYF. The DNA of the CDR3 is TGTGCCAGCAGCCCGGGACAGGGGGCCTACGAGCAGTACTTC. The V call is TRBV5-4, the J call TRBJ2-7; 11 nucleotides match TRBD1. The CDR3 sequence is 14 residues long. Germline trimming cut 4 bases from V and 2 bases from J; bases unmatched to any gene: 2. The germline CDR1 and CDR2 sequences are SGHNT and YYREEE (reference sequence).

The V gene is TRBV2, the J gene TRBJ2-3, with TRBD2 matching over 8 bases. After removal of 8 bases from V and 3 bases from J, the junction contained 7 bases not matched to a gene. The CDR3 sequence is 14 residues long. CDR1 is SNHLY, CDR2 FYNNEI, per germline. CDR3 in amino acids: CASEGSGITDTQYF. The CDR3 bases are TGTGCCAGCGAGGGTAGCGGGATTACAGATACGCAGTATTTT.

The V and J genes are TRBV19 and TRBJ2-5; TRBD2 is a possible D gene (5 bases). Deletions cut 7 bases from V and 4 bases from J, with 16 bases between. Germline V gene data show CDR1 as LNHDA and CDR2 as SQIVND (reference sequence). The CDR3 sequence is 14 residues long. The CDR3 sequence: CASTPGVMGETQYF. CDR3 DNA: TGTGCCAGTACTCCCGGGGTTATGGGAGAGACCCAGTACTTC. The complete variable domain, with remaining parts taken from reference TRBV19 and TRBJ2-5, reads DGGITQSPKYLFRKEGQNVTLSCEQNLNHDAMYWYRQDPGQGLRLIYYSQIVNDFQKGDIAEGYSVSREKKESFPLTVTSAQKNPTAFYLCASTPGVMGETQYFGPGTRLLVL.

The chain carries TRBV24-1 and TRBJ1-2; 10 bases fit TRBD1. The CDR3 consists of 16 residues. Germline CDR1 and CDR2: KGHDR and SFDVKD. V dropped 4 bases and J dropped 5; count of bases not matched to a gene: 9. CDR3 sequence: CATSDRGTGERYGYTF. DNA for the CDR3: TGTGCCACCAGTGACCGGGGGACAGGGGAACGATATGGCTACACCTTC.